The 2 T cell receptor beta chains below all came from one sample that was sequenced in a study of Tregs in tolerant kidney transplant recipients. Libraries were prepared by immunoSEQ multiplex PCR; TCRdb keeps only in-frame clonotypes and omits some of them. Of under 20,000 clones in the sample, over 40% were seen once. Antigen specificity for these receptors is unknown. FACS sorting followed an approximately 6-day coculture of CFSE-labeled recipient PBMCs with irradiated graft donor PBMCs. The sequenced sample was CD4+ T cells from blood cultured with allogeneic cells, obtained before the transplant. The receptors shown here come from a human patient who received a combined kidney and bone marrow transplant.

Of note for this clone: A junction boundary mismatches the germline segment, possibly from a read error. The sample carries other DNA sequences with the same CDR3. This chain links TRBV7-3 with TRBJ1-6, with a weak D call TRBD1 (6 bases). CDR3 length: 15 amino acids. The V gene's germline CDR1 is SGHTA and CDR2 FQGTGA. The CDR3: CASSVGQKDNSPLHF. The CDR3 nucleotides read TGTGCCAGCAGCGTAGGACAGAAGGATAATTCCCCCCTCCACTTT.

CDR3 sequence reads: CASSDNSGGANTGELFF. The CDR3 DNA reads as TGTGCCAGCAGTGATAATAGCGGGGGGGCGAACACCGGGGAGCTGTTTTTT. The V gene is TRBV6-1, the J gene TRBJ2-2, with 11 bases identical to TRBD2. V was pared by 3 bases and J by 0 bases, with 3 bases of the junction left unmatched. This CDR3 has 17 residues. Germline CDR1 reads MNHNS; CDR2 reads SASEGT.